This T cell receptor (beta chain) is drawn from a study of blood T cell repertoires in COVID-19. Background on the study: The origin of the acute and convalescent COVID-19 samples was the United States, Italy and Spain.

Original analysis: Reference gene primers were amplified, and this amplification served to estimate nucleated cell counts. The protocol was immunoSEQ multiplex PCR, while the TCRdb copy is restricted to in-frame clones and leaves out a portion. Clone size and the V and J calls come from that table; the DNA yielded D and trimming. The table shows about 370,000 clones, with around 87% occurring only once. Trimming shortened V by 11 bases and J by 2 bases, and 9 bases separated the two germline ends. CDR1 and CDR2 from the germline V gene are SGHTA and FQGNSA. This CDR3 has 11 amino acids. Recruitment covered 20 to 25 US areas and drew participants whose ages spanned roughly 18 to 95 years.

This clonotype originated in a man aged 18 to 30 who had recovered from COVID-19. V is TRBV7-2 and J is TRBJ1-2, with D perhaps TRBD1 (6 bases). The sequenced sample was PBMCs or T cells enriched from blood (not recorded which). The CDR3 sequence: CACGQNYGYTF. The CDR3 nucleotides read TGTGCCTGTGGACAGAACTATGGCTACACCTTC.